Listed here are 20 T cell receptor beta chains from one sample, sequenced in a study of T cell responses to AZD1222 COVID-19 vaccine. The table came from immunoSEQ multiplex PCR; TCRdb's copy has only in-frame clones and leaves some out. This table has about 150,000 clones, about nine tenths appearing once. The source material was peripheral blood, sampled on day 0 of AZD1222 vaccination. Every receptor here comes from an adult in good health.

The genes are TRBV15 and TRBJ1-4; D gene ambiguous. Germline lookup yields CDR1 LNHNV and CDR2 YYDKDF (reference sequence). The ends were cut back, 1 base at V and 2 bases at J, with 14 bases in the middle. This CDR3 contains 17 residues. In DNA, the CDR3 is TGTGCCACCAGCAGAGGTGGCGCCCGGAGGACTAATGAAAAACTGTTTTTT. It specifies CATSRGGARRTNEKLFF.

The V gene is TRBV4-3, the J gene TRBJ2-2, with D possibly being TRBD1 or TRBD2 (5 bases each). CDR3 size: 16 residues. The germline V gene encodes CDR1 LGHNA and CDR2 YSLEER. The V and J ends lost 3 bases and 5 bases respectively, with 16 bases between them. The CDR3 here is CASSHRRGDGTGELFF. The CDR3 nucleotides are TGCGCCAGCAGCCACCGGAGAGGGGACGGGACCGGGGAGCTGTTTTTT.

This chain connects TRBV21-1 to TRBJ1-1. TRBV21-1 is a documented pseudogene. This CDR3 region has 13 residues. CDR3 DNA: TGTGCCAGCAGCAAAGAAGGGAACACTGAAGCTTTCTTT. This sequence encodes CASSKEGNTEAFF.

V and J are TRBV6-2 or TRBV6-3 and TRBJ2-1; 15 nucleotides line up with TRBD2. The CDR3 totals 17 residues. V gave up 5 bases and J gave up 3 bases; unmatched junction bases: 5. Germline V gene data show CDR1 as MNHEY and CDR2 as SVGEGT. CDR3 loop: CASSGTSGRTYYNEQFF. The DNA for the CDR3 is TGTGCCAGCAGTGGGACTAGCGGGAGGACATACTACAATGAGCAGTTCTTC.

There are a few counts of this clone. The J gene is TRBJ2-7, the V gene TRBV27, with a tentative D call TRBD2 (8 bases). Germline assignment: CDR1 MNHEY and CDR2 SMNVEV (reference sequence). The V end was cut by 2 bases, the J end by 2 bases, with 31 bases between. This CDR3 is built from 21 residues. The CDR3 loop is CASSLGLGRQGSSGRPYEQYF. CDR3 nucleotides: TGTGCCAGCAGTTTAGGGTTGGGCCGACAGGGTTCTAGCGGGCGTCCCTACGAGCAGTACTTC.

The V and J genes are TRBV6-5 and TRBJ2-1; D is possibly TRBD1 or TRBD2 (5 bases each). Looked up from germline, CDR1 is MNHEY and CDR2 is SVGAGI. The CDR3 runs 13 residues. Trimming stripped 7 bases from V and 6 bases from J, with 13 bases between. CDR3 DNA: TGTGCCAGCAAGGCAGGGAGTATCAATGAGCAGTTCTTC. This codes for CASKAGSINEQFF.

J is TRBJ2-3 and V is TRBV28; a weak D match, TRBD1 (6 bases). The CDR3 contains 18 residues. The germline gives CDR1 MDHEN, CDR2 SYDVKM. V was clipped by 2 bases and J by 1 base, with 19 bases between them. CDR3 region: CASSLPPGASGRTDTQYF. The CDR3 DNA sequence: TGTGCCAGCAGTTTACCCCCAGGGGCGTCTGGTCGCACAGATACGCAGTATTTT.

The J gene is TRBJ1-2, the V gene TRBV4-3; 10 nucleotides match TRBD1. V trimming: 3 bases; J trimming: 2 bases; junction bases outside the gene matches: 3. CDR1 is LGHNA and CDR2 is YSLEER in the germline V gene. The CDR3 is 15 residues long. In DNA form, the CDR3 reads TGCGCCAGCAGCCAGGGACAGGGGTACAACTATGGCTACACCTTC. Translation: CASSQGQGYNYGYTF.

This clone was detected only a few times. V gene TRBV27 combines with J gene TRBJ2-2; TRBD1 aligns across 7 bases. Germline trimming cut 3 bases from V and 6 bases from J; bases unmatched to any gene: 7. The V gene's germline CDR1 is MNHEY and CDR2 SMNVEV (reference sequence). This CDR3 has 15 amino acids. The CDR3 DNA is TGTGCCAGCAGTTTCTTGGACAGGTTGCCCGGGGAGCTGTTTTTT. This sequence encodes CASSFLDRLPGELFF.

The V call is TRBV19, the J call TRBJ1-5; D remains ambiguous. Trimming removed 1 base at V and 1 base at J, with 8 bases between. The CDR3 totals 15 residues. The germline V gene has CDR1 LNHDA and CDR2 SQIVND (reference sequence). CDR3 amino acids: CASSIGSVSNQPQHF. Written as DNA, the CDR3 is TGTGCCAGTAGTATAGGATCAGTAAGCAATCAGCCCCAGCATTTT.

With regard to this clone: The sample carries other DNA sequences with the same CDR3. The genes are TRBV12-3 or TRBV12-4 and TRBJ1-1; no clear D gene. There are 13 residues in the CDR3. With 3 bases removed from V and 0 bases from J, the gap between germline ends came to 5 bases. Here the CDR3 DNA reads TGTGCCAGCAGTTTGGGTATGAACACTGAAGCTTTCTTT. As protein: CASSLGMNTEAFF.

The J gene is TRBJ2-7, the V gene TRBV7-2, with D hard to call. This CDR3 spans 13 amino acids. Germline V gives CDR1 SGHTA, CDR2 FQGNSA. V lost 0 bases, J lost 3 bases, and 6 bases lay in between. The CDR3: CASSLALHYEQYF. The CDR3 nucleotides read TGTGCCAGCAGCTTAGCCCTACACTACGAGCAGTACTTC.

The chain carries TRBV5-6 and TRBJ1-2; TRBD1 aligns across 8 bases. The CDR3 contains 16 residues. The J segment lost 3 bases and the V segment lost 1 base, leaving 8 bases of the junction unmatched. Germline V lookup: CDR1 SGHDT, CDR2 YYEEEE. CDR3 DNA: TGTGCCAGCAGCTTGACAAGGACAGGGCTAGACTATGGCTACACCTTC. This encodes CASSLTRTGLDYGYTF.

The chain couples TRBV12-3 or TRBV12-4 to TRBJ1-1; D ambiguous. Trimming shortened V by 5 bases and J by 6 bases, and 10 bases separated the two germline ends. The CDR3 has 12 amino acids. The CDR3 DNA reads as TGTGCCAGCAGTCAAGACACTGCTGAAGCTTTCTTT. It translates to CASSQDTAEAFF.

A single count supports this clone. The gene calls are TRBV7-9 and TRBJ1-2; 7 bases fit TRBD1. In germline, CDR1 is SEHNR, CDR2 FQNEAQ (reference sequence). V dropped 4 bases and J dropped 3; count of bases not matched to a gene: 8. There are 15 residues in the CDR3. The chain's CDR3 is CASSSGTEFYYGYTF. The CDR3 DNA is TGTGCCAGCAGCTCTGGGACAGAATTTTACTATGGCTACACCTTC.

The chain is built from TRBV20-1 and TRBJ2-5; 7 positions agree with TRBD2. V dropped 3 bases and J dropped 1; count of bases not matched to a gene: 5. CDR3 size: 14 residues. Germline V gene data show CDR1 as DFQATT and CDR2 as SNEGSKA (reference sequence). The CDR3 loop reads CSASLSGGQETQYF. CDR3 bases: TGCAGTGCTAGTCTATCGGGAGGCCAAGAGACCCAGTACTTC.

The V gene is TRBV6-5, the J gene TRBJ1-3; no firm D call. This CDR3 has 11 amino acids. V lost 2 bases, J lost 10 bases, and 6 bases lay in between. In germline, CDR1 is MNHEY, CDR2 SVGAGI. The CDR3 here is CASSYGSTIYF. CDR3 DNA sequence: TGTGCCAGCAGTTACGGCAGTACCATATATTTT.

The chain combines TRBV11-2 with TRBJ2-3; D gene uncertain. Germline CDR1 and CDR2: SGHAT and FQNNGV. The CDR3 length is 14 residues. Trimming removed 1 base at V and 4 bases at J, with 9 bases between. CDR3 protein: CASSLAPVSDTQYF. The CDR3 DNA reads TGTGCCAGCAGCTTAGCTCCGGTTTCAGATACGCAGTATTTT.

V gene TRBV7-9 combines with J gene TRBJ2-1; 14 nucleotides align to TRBD2. Germline V CDR1 and CDR2: SEHNR, FQNEAQ (reference sequence). CDR3 length: 16 amino acids. V lost 4 bases, J lost 5 bases, and 4 bases stayed unmatched. The CDR3 sequence is CASSSGLAGVHNEQFF. CDR3 in DNA: TGTGCCAGCAGCTCGGGACTAGCGGGAGTCCACAATGAGCAGTTCTTC.

The CDR3 region has the DNA TGCAGCGTTGATCCAGGGATCGGCTATGGCTACACCTTC. Translation gives CSVDPGIGYGYTF. The rearrangement links TRBV29-1 to TRBJ1-2; the D gene is possibly TRBD1 (5 bases). This CDR3 region has 13 residues. Germline values: CDR1 SQVTM, CDR2 ANQGSEA. Trimming removed 3 bases from V and 4 bases from J, with 12 bases in between.